The 19 T cell receptor beta chains reported below all come from one sample, sequenced in a study of CD8 T cells in ankylosing spondylitis. TCRdb independently ran MiXCR on the 5' RACE reads; one entry per CDR3 protein. The table lists roughly 91,000 distinct CDR3 sequences, roughly 8.3% of them singletons. The sequenced material came from blood, either unsorted or a sorted T cell fraction (not recorded which). These receptors were taken from a male donor with ankylosing spondylitis or in good health (not recorded which).

At least ten counts were recorded for this clonotype. This sequence joins TRBV7-7 and TRBJ2-3, with a possible D match to TRBD2 (6 bases). Germline values: CDR1 SSHAT, CDR2 FNYEAQ (reference sequence). This CDR3 has 13 residues. The CDR3 DNA sequence: TGTGCTAGCGGACGGAGCCTGGCAGATACGCAGTATTTT. Amino acid sequence: CASGRSLADTQYF.

This clonotype was counted many times. In nucleotides, the CDR3 is TGCAGCGTAGGCGGGGGTCCAGATACGCAGTATTTT. It yields the protein CSVGGGPDTQYF. The chain employs TRBV29-1 and TRBJ2-3; 7 nucleotides line up with TRBD2. CDR1 SQVTM and CDR2 ANQGSEA come from the germline V gene. The CDR3 is 12 amino acids. Germline trimming cut 6 bases from V and 4 bases from J; bases unmatched to any gene: 4.

This clonotype has ten or more counts. The chain links TRBV11-2 to TRBJ2-3; D not certain. The CDR3 sequence is 11 residues long. The V and J ends lost 6 bases and 5 bases respectively, with 6 bases between them. Germline lookup yields CDR1 SGHAT and CDR2 FQNNGV. The CDR3 DNA reads as TGTGCCAGCAGAGGAGTAGATACGCAGTATTTT. This translates into CASRGVDTQYF.

Only a few counts were recorded for this clonotype. The chain uses TRBV6-1 and TRBJ2-1; D possibly corresponds to TRBD1 (6 bases). Germline-derived CDR1 and CDR2 are MNHNS and SASEGT. This CDR3 region has 15 residues. V was pared by 7 bases and J by 4 bases, with 17 bases between. The CDR3 DNA reads as TGTGCCAGCACCGAGGGGGACATGCGGTACAATGAGCAGTTCTTC. This codes for CASTEGDMRYNEQFF.

Many counts were recorded for this clonotype. The chain links TRBV29-1 to TRBJ2-1; D may match TRBD1 or TRBD2 (6 bases each). V lost 5 bases and J lost 2, with 13 bases in between. CDR3 length: 14 amino acids. Germline CDR1 SQVTM, CDR2 ANQGSEA. CDR3 bases: TGCAGCGTTTACGTGAGGGGGGCCTACAATGAGCAGTTCTTC. Protein product: CSVYVRGAYNEQFF.

The chain uses TRBV10-3 and TRBJ1-2, with a weak D call TRBD1 (5 bases). Germline assignment: CDR1 ENHRY and CDR2 SYGVKD. V lost 6 bases and J 6 bases, leaving 11 bases between the germline ends. The CDR3 has 12 amino acids. The CDR3 here is CAISLTGDGYTF. The DNA for the CDR3 is TGTGCCATCAGCCTCACGGGGGATGGCTACACCTTC.

This chain links TRBV6-4 with TRBJ1-2; no clear D gene. V was shortened by 0 bases and J by 6 bases, with 14 bases between the two germline ends. The germline V gene has CDR1 MRHNA and CDR2 SNTAGT. The CDR3 runs 15 residues. The CDR3 is CASSDSPGGFDGYTF. The CDR3, as DNA: TGTGCCAGCAGTGACTCTCCTGGAGGTTTCGATGGCTACACCTTC.

This clonotype was counted many times. The chain uses TRBV14 and TRBJ2-1; D is uncertain. CDR1 and CDR2 (germline): SGHDN, FVKESK. The V gene lost 4 bases and the J gene lost 7 bases, with 14 bases spanning the gap. The CDR3 consists of 14 residues. CDR3 loop: CASSPFGVLNEQFF. The CDR3 DNA is TGTGCCAGCAGCCCTTTTGGAGTGTTGAATGAGCAGTTCTTC.

This clonotype was counted at least ten times. J is TRBJ2-7 and V is TRBV7-8; 7 nucleotides match TRBD2. CDR3 length: 18 amino acids. Germline V gives CDR1 SGHVS, CDR2 FQNEAQ. The V gene end was trimmed by 5 bases and the J gene end by 6 bases; junction bases not matched to a gene: 22. The CDR3 reads CASSARASGISTLFEQYF. In DNA, the CDR3 is TGTGCCAGCAGCGCCCGAGCGAGCGGGATTTCCACCCTCTTCGAGCAGTACTTC.

This clonotype was counted ten times or more. The chain is built from TRBV5-1 and TRBJ2-7; the match to TRBD1 covers 12 bases. This CDR3 is built from 16 residues. Germline V gene lookup returns CDR1 SGHRS and CDR2 YFSETQ. The V gene end was trimmed by 4 bases and the J gene end by 4 bases; junction bases not matched to a gene: 9. This CDR3 is CASSTTPGQGAYEQYF. CDR3 nucleotides: TGCGCCAGCAGCACGACACCGGGACAGGGGGCTTACGAGCAGTACTTC.

The rearrangement joins TRBV14 to TRBJ2-4, with 7 bases matching TRBD2. In germline, CDR1 is SGHDN, CDR2 FVKESK. Trimming took 0 bases from V and 3 from J; bases not matched to a gene: 17. The CDR3 spans 20 residues. CDR3 bases: TGTGCCAGCAGCCAAGATAACGGACTAGTGGGACGAAAAGGCAAAAACATTCAGTACTTC. The encoded protein is CASSQDNGLVGRKGKNIQYF.

This clonotype has at least ten counts. The J gene is TRBJ1-5, the V gene TRBV12-3 or TRBV12-4; D unresolved. This CDR3 has 16 residues. V gave up 3 bases and J gave up 0 bases, with 12 bases separating them. The CDR3 protein is CASSFKRGYSNQPQHF. The CDR3 coding sequence is TGTGCCAGCAGTTTCAAACGCGGATATAGCAATCAGCCCCAGCATTTT.

The chain links TRBV20-1 to TRBJ2-5; TRBD2 agrees at 7 bases. Germline-derived CDR1 and CDR2 are DFQATT and SNEGSKA (reference sequence). The CDR3 is 13 residues long. J lost 2 bases, V lost 3 bases, and 3 bases had no gene match. CDR3 DNA sequence: TGCAGTGCTAGGGGGGGGGTGCAAGAGACCCAGTACTTC. Amino acid sequence: CSARGGVQETQYF.

This clonotype showed up many times. This chain's CDR3 is CASSLWTSGRSGEQFF. The CDR3 region has the DNA TGTGCCAGCAGTTTATGGACTAGCGGGAGGAGCGGTGAGCAGTTCTTC. This chain links TRBV27 with TRBJ2-1; 14 bases map to TRBD2. The V and J ends lost 1 base and 9 bases, in that order; junction bases with no gene match: 5. Per germline, CDR1 MNHEY and CDR2 SMNVEV (reference sequence). CDR3 length: 16 residues.

This clonotype occurred many times. The CDR3 protein is CSGGTGYTEAFF. CDR3 sequence (DNA): TGCAGCGGCGGGACAGGGTATACTGAAGCTTTCTTT. J is TRBJ1-1 and V is TRBV29-1; TRBD1 aligns across 9 bases. Germline trimming cut 7 bases from V and 5 bases from J; bases unmatched to any gene: 5. CDR3 length: 12 residues. Looked up from germline, CDR1 is SQVTM and CDR2 is ANQGSEA.

The table lists this clonotype with many counts. The chain combines TRBV19 with TRBJ1-2, with 11 bases aligning to TRBD1. The V segment lost 5 bases and the J segment 2 bases; nucleotides outside the gene matches: 10. Germline-derived CDR1 and CDR2 are LNHDA and SQIVND (reference sequence). There are 17 residues in the CDR3. The CDR3 nucleotides read TGTGCCAGTAGTCCATGGCGGGACAGGGGGACGAACTATGGCTACACCTTC. This sequence encodes CASSPWRDRGTNYGYTF.

This clonotype was seen a few times. This chain uses TRBV11-2 with TRBJ1-5; no reliable D call. Germline V CDR1 and CDR2: SGHAT, FQNNGV. CDR3 size: 13 residues. V dropped 3 bases and J dropped 3 bases, with 6 bases sitting between them. The CDR3 coding sequence is TGTGCCAGCAGCTTCTTAGTCAATCAGCCCCAGCATTTT. Protein product: CASSFLVNQPQHF.

Details on this clonotype: It may be a read error: a sequence one base away is much more abundant. This chain uses TRBV19 with TRBJ1-2, with D possibly matching TRBD1 (6 bases). Germline CDR1 LNHDA, CDR2 SQIVND (reference sequence). The CDR3 runs to 12 residues. The CDR3 reads CVSSFGQYGYTF. CDR3 nucleotide sequence: TGTGTCAGTAGTTTTGGACAGTATGGCTACACCTTC.

This clonotype was seen ten or more times. The rearrangement uses TRBV12-3 or TRBV12-4 and TRBJ2-1; no firm D call. The CDR3 extends over 17 amino acids. Trimming removed 0 bases at V and 6 bases at J, with 18 bases between. The CDR3 coding sequence is TGTGCCAGCAGTTTAGCGCTTAGTAGGGCACTGAGCAATGAGCAGTTCTTC. Its translation: CASSLALSRALSNEQFF.